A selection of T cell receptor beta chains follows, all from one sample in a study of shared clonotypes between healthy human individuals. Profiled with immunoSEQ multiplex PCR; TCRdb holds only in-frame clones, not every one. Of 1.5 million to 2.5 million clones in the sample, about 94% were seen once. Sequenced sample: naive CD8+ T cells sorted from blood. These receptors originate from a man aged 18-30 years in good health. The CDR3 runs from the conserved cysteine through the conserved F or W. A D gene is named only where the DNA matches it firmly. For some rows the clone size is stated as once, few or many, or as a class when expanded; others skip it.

CASSQGFPSGGNEQFF | TGCGCCAGCAGCCAAGGATTCCCTAGCGGGGGCAATGAGCAGTTCTTC | TRBJ2-1 | TRBV4-3 | . | TRBD2
CASSQEGGSSYNEQFF | TGTGCCAGCAGCCAAGAGGGCGGGAGCTCCTACAATGAGCAGTTCTTC | TRBJ2-1 | TRBV4-2 | . | TRBD2
CASSFQSEQFF | TGTGCCAGCAGCTTTCAAAGTGAGCAGTTCTTC | TRBJ2-1 | TRBV7-9 | . | .
CASSSGTGWAEAFF | TGTGCCAGCAGTTCTGGGACAGGGTGGGCTGAAGCTTTCTTT | TRBJ1-1 | TRBV6-5 | once | TRBD1
CATSSGTAIGTAQETQYF | TGTGCCACCAGCAGCGGGACAGCTATCGGAACAGCCCAAGAGACCCAGTACTTC | TRBJ2-5 | TRBV15 | . | TRBD1
CASTVGGGTDTQYF | TGTGCCAGCACCGTAGGTGGGGGAACAGATACGCAGTATTTT | TRBJ2-3 | TRBV9 | . | .
CASSPGAGLHYEQYF | TGTGCCAGCAGCCCAGGGGCGGGACTGCACTACGAGCAGTACTTC | TRBJ2-7 | TRBV11-2 | . | .
CASGSTGGPGEQFF | TGTGCCAGCGGGTCCACGGGAGGGCCCGGTGAGCAGTTCTTC | TRBJ2-1 | TRBV6-6 | . | TRBD2
CASSSQGAVSEAFF | TGTGCCAGCAGCTCACAGGGGGCGGTTAGTGAAGCTTTCTTT | TRBJ1-1 | TRBV7-8 | . | TRBD1
CASSSSQGGPPTYNEQFF | TGTGCCAGCAGCTCCTCCCAAGGGGGGCCCCCGACATACAATGAGCAGTTCTTC | TRBJ2-1 | TRBV7-2 | . | .
CASSLTADAGPPEAFF | TGTGCCAGCAGCTTAACGGCCGACGCCGGGCCCCCTGAAGCTTTCTTT | TRBJ1-1 | TRBV7-9 | . | .
CASSEAGGLEIQYF | TGTGCCAGCAGTGAGGCGGGGGGGCTGGAGATCCAGTACTTC | TRBJ2-5 | TRBV2 | once | TRBD2
CASSLGPSGRHTDTQYF | TGTGCCAGCAGTTTAGGGCCTAGCGGTAGACACACAGATACGCAGTATTTT | TRBJ2-3 | TRBV28 | once | TRBD2
CASSVGAAGGGYTF | TGTGCCAGCAGCGTAGGGGCCGCCGGCGGTGGCTACACCTTC | TRBJ1-2 | TRBV9 | once | .